This TCR beta chain was obtained from a study of CD4 T cells in relation to SARS-CoV-2 and coronaviruses. The wider study: TCR beta CDR3s were sequenced after approximately 11-day antigen culture of PBMCs.

Trimming removed 4 bases from V and 0 bases from J, with 11 bases in between. This CDR3 spans 14 amino acids. The V gene's germline CDR1 is SGHKS and CDR2 YYEKEE (reference sequence). The protocol was immunoSEQ multiplex PCR, while the TCRdb copy is restricted to in-frame clones and leaves out a portion. This table holds tens of thousands of clones, about 76% found once. As regards this clone: Its antigen is currently unknown.

Broader study findings: According to naive versus memory sequencing, detected responses are memory recall, not newly primed. In roughly 61% of donors, memory CD4+ clonotypes crossrecognized SARS-CoV-2 and at least one common cold coronavirus spike.

Sequenced: memory CD4+ T cells from PBMCs, cultured in vitro. This TCR was recovered from an adult with COVID-19. This chain joins TRBV5-5 and TRBJ2-7; D is uncertain. CDR3 sequence (DNA): TGTGCCAGCAGCCCGAATTACTTCTCCTACGAGCAGTACTTC. Amino acids: CASSPNYFSYEQYF.